This T cell receptor (beta chain) was found in a study of OX40 agonist ivuxolimab in advanced cancers. About this clone: The antigen is not known.

The timepoints at which blood was sampled were baseline, cycle 4 day 1, and cycle 7 day 1. The CDR3 length is 14 residues. Germline CDR1 MGHRA, CDR2 YSYEKL. With V trimmed by 5 bases and J by 7 bases, 4 bases remained unmatched. Some clones are missing from TCRdb's copy, which holds only in-frame ones; the method was immunoSEQ multiplex PCR. Among about 73,000 clones, approximately 83% were seen once, and the ten largest hold around 0.73%. Study results and caveats: By week 6 at 0.1 to 3.0 mg/kg, blood CD4+ and CD8+ T cells had expanded clonally.

The TCR sequence derives from an adult with an advanced solid tumor such as melanoma, head and neck, liver or kidney cancer. This chain links TRBV4-1 with TRBJ1-6; the match to TRBD1 covers 8 bases. Here the sequenced sample was CD4+ or CD8+ T cells sorted from blood, taken in a trial of the OX40 agonist ivuxolimab. For the CDR3, the DNA is TGCGCCAGCAGCGAAAGGACAGGGAATTCACCCCTCCACTTT. It codes for CASSERTGNSPLHF.